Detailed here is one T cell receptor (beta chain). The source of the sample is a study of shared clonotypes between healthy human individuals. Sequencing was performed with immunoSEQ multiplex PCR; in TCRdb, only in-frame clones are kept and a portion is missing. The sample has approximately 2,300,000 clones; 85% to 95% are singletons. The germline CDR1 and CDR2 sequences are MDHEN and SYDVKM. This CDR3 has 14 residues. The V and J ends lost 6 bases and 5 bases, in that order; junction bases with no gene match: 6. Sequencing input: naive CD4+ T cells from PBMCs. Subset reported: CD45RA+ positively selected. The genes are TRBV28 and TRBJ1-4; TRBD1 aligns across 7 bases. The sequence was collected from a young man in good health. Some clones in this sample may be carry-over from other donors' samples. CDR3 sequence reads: CASSVGDRNEKLFF. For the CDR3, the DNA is TGTGCCAGCAGCGTTGGGGACAGAAATGAAAAACTGTTTTTT.